This T cell receptor beta chain comes out of a study of T cell responses to AZD1222 COVID-19 vaccine. General study findings and limits: Clonal diversity may have been underestimated in mostly white British donors. AZD1222 recipients seropositive at baseline numbered only six or seven.

To note about this clone: As yet, its antigen is unknown.

Sequenced by immunoSEQ multiplex PCR; TCRdb stores in-frame clones only, minus some. The profile covers approximately 120,000 clones, with 90% appearing a single time and around 4.5% taken by the ten largest. The sequences come from peripheral blood, collected on day 0 of MenACWY control vaccination. The sequence was obtained from an adult in good health.

As DNA, the CDR3 is TGTGCCAGCAGCCAAGATCTTTTCAGGGGTGGAGGAGAGACCCAGTACTTC. Its protein product is CASSQDLFRGGGETQYF. The chain combines TRBV3-1 (or the pseudogene TRBV3-2) with TRBJ2-5; possible D gene TRBD1, 6 bases. The CDR3 has 17 amino acids. V lost 0 bases and J lost 4, with 18 bases in between. Germline V CDR1 and CDR2: LGHDT, YNNKEL (reference sequence).